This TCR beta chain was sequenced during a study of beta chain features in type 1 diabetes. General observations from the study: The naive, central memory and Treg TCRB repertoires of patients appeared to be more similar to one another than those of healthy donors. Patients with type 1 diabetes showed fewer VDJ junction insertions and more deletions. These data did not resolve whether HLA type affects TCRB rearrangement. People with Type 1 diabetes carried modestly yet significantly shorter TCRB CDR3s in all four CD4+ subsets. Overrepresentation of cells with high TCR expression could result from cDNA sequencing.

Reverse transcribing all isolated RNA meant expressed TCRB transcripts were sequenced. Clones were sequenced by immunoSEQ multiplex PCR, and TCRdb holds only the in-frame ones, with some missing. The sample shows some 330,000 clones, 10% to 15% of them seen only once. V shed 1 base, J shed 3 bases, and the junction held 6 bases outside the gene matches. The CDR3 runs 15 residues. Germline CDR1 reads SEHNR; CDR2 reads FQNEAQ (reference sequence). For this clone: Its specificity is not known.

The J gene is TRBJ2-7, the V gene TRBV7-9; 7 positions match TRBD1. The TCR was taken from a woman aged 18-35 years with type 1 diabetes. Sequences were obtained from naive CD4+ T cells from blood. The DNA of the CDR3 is TGTGCCAGCAGCTTAGACAGGGGTCCCATCTACGAGCAGTACTTC. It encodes CASSLDRGPIYEQYF.